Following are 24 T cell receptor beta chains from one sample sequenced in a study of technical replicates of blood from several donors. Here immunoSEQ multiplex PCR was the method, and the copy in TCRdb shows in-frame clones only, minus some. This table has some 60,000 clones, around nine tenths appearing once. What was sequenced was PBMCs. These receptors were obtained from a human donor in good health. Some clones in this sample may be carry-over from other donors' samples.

The CDR3 DNA sequence: TGTGCCAGCAGCTTAATGGGGACAGGGGAGCTGTTTTTT. Residues: CASSLMGTGELFF. J is TRBJ2-2 and V is TRBV7-3, with a tentative D call TRBD1 (6 bases). CDR1 is SGHTA, CDR2 FQGTGA, per germline. CDR3 length: 13 amino acids. Trimming cost V 1 base and J 8 bases, with 8 bases left between them.

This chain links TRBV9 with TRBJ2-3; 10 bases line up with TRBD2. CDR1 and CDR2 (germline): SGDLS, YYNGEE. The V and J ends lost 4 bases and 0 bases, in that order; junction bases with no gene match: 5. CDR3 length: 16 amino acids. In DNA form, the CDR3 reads TGTGCCAGCAGCCCCCGAGCGGGAGGGAGCACAGATACGCAGTATTTT. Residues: CASSPRAGGSTDTQYF.

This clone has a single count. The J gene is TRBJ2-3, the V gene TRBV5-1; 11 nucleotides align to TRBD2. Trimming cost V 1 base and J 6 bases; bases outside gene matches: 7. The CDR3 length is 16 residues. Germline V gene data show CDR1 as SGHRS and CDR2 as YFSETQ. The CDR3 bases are TGCGCCAGCAGCTTGCCTAGCGGGGGGCTTGGGGATACGCAGTATTTT. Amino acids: CASSLPSGGLGDTQYF.

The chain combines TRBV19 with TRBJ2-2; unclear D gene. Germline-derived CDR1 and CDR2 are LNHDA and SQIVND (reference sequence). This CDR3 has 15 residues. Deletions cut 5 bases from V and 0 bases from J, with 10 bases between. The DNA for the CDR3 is TGTGCCAGTAGTGAGAGGAATACGAACACCGGGGAGCTGTTTTTT. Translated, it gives CASSERNTNTGELFF.

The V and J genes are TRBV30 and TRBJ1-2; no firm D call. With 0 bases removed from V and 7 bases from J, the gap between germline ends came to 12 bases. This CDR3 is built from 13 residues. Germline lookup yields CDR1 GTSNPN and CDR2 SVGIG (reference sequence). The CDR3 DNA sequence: TGTGCCTGGAGTGTCTTCGAGACTGGTGGCTACACCTTC. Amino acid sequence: CAWSVFETGGYTF.

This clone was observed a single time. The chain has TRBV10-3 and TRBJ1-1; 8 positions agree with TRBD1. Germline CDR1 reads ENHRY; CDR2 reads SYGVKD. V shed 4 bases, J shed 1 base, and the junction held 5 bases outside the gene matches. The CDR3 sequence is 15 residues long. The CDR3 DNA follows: TGTGCCATCAGTGTCCGACAGGGGCCGAACACTGAAGCTTTCTTT. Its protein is CAISVRQGPNTEAFF.

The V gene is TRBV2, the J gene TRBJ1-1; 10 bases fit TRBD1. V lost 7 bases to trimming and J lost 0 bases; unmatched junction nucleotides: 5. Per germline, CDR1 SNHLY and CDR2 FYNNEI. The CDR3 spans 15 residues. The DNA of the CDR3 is TGTGCCAGCATGGAGACAGGGGGCATGAACACTGAAGCTTTCTTT. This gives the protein CASMETGGMNTEAFF.

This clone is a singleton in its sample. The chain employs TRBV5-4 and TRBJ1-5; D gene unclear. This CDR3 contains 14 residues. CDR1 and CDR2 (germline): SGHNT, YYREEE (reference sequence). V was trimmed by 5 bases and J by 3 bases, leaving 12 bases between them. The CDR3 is CASRPGVNNQPQHF. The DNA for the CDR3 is TGTGCCAGCAGACCCGGGGTGAACAATCAGCCCCAGCATTTT.

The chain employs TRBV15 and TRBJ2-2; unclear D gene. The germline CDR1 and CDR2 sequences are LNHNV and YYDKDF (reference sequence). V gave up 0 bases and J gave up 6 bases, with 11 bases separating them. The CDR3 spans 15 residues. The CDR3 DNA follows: TGTGCCACCAGCAGAGATAGTTGGCGGTCCGGGGAGCTGTTTTTT. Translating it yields CATSRDSWRSGELFF.

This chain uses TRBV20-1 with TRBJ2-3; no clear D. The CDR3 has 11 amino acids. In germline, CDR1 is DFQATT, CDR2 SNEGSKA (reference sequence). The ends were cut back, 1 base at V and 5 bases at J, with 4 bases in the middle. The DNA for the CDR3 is TGCAGTGCTAGAGGAGGAGATACGCAGTATTTT. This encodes CSARGGDTQYF.

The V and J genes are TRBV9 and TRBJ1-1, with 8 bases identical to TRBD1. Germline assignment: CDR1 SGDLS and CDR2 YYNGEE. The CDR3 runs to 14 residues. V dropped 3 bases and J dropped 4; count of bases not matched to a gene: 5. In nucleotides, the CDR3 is TGTGCCAGCAGCGCCGGACAGGGTAGCACTGAAGCTTTCTTT. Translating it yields CASSAGQGSTEAFF. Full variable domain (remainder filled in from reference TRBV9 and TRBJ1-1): DSGVTQTPKHLITATGQRVTLRCSPRSGDLSVYWYQQSLDQGLQFLIQYYNGEERAKGNILERFSAQQFPDLHSELNLSSLELGDSALYFCASSAGQGSTEAFFGQGTRLTVV.

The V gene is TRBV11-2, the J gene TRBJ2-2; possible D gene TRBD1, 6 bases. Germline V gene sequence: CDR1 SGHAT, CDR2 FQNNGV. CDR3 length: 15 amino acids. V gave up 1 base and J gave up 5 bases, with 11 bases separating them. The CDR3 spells CASSLGRGYTGELFF. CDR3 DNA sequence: TGTGCCAGCAGCTTAGGCAGGGGATATACCGGGGAGCTGTTTTTT.

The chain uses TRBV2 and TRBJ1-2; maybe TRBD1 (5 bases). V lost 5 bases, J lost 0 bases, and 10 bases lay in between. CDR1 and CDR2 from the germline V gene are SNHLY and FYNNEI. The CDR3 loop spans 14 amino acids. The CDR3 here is CASSLQESNYGYTF. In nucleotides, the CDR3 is TGTGCCAGCAGTTTACAGGAATCTAACTATGGCTACACCTTC.

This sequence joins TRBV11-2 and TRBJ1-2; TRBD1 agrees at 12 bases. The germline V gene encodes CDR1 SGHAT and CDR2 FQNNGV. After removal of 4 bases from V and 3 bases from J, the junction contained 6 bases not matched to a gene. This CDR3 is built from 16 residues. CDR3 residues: CASSSMGQGADYGYTF. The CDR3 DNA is TGTGCCAGCAGCTCGATGGGACAGGGGGCGGACTATGGCTACACCTTC.

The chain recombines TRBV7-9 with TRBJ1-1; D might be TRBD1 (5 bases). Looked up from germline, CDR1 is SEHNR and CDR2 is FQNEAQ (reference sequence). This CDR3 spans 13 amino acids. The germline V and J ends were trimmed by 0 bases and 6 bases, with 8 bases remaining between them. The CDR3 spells CASSLAGGAEAFF. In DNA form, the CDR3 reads TGTGCCAGCAGCTTAGCCGGGGGGGCTGAAGCTTTCTTT.

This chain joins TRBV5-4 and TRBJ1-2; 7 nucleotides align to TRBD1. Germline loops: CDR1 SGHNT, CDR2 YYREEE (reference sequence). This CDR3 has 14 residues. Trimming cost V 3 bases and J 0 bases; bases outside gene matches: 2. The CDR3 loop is CASSWTGSNYGYTF. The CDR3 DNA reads TGTGCCAGCAGCTGGACAGGTTCTAACTATGGCTACACCTTC.

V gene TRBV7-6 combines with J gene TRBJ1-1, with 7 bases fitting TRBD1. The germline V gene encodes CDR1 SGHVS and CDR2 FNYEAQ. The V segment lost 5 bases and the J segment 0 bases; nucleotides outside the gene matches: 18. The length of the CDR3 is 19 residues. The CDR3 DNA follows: TGTGCCAGCAGCGCAGGGGGTCTTCGGGGAGCCCGACTGAACACTGAAGCTTTCTTT. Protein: CASSAGGLRGARLNTEAFF.

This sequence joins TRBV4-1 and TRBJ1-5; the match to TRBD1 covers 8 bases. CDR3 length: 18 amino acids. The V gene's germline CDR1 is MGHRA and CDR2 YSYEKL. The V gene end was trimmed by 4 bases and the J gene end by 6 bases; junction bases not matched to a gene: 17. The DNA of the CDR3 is TGCGCCAGCAGCCTGGGAGGCAGGGGGCTATCGGGTGGTCAGCCCCAGCATTTT. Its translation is CASSLGGRGLSGGQPQHF.

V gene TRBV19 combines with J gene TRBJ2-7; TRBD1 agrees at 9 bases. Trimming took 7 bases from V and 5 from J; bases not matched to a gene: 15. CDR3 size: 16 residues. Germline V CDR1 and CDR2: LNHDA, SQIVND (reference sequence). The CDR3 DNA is TGTGCCAGTACCAACCCCACGGGGACAGGGCAACACGAGCAGTACTTC. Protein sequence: CASTNPTGTGQHEQYF.

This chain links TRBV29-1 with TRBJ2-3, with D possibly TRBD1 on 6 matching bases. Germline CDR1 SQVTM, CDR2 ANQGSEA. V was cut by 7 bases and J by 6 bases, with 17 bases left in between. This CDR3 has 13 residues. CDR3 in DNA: TGCAGCGGTGACCCCCAGGGGTCGGATACGCAGTATTTT. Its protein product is CSGDPQGSDTQYF.

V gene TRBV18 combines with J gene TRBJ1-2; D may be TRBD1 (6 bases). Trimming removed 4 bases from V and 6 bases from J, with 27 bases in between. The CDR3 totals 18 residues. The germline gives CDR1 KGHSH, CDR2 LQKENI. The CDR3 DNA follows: TGTGCCAGCTCACATGGGCTCGGAGCCGGGGGGCGCGAGGATGGCTACACCTTC. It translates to CASSHGLGAGGREDGYTF.

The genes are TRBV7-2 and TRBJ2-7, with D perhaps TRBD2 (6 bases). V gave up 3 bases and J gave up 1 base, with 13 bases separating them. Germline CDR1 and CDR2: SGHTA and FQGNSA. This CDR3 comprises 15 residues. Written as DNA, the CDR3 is TGTGCCAGCAGCTTCGCGGGGTATGTTTCCTACGAGCAGTACTTC. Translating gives CASSFAGYVSYEQYF.

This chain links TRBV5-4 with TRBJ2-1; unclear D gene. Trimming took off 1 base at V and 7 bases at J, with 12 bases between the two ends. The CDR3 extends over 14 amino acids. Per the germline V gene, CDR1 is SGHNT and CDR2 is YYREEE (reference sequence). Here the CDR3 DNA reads TGTGCCAGCAGCTTGAGGAGAGAGTTTAATGAGCAGTTCTTC. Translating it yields CASSLRREFNEQFF.

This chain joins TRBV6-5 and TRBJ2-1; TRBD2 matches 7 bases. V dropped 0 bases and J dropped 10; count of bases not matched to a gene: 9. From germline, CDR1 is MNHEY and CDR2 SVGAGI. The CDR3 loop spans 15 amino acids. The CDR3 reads CASSYSGRGVEEQFF. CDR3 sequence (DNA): TGTGCCAGCAGTTACTCGGGCCGGGGGGTAGAAGAGCAGTTCTTC.